This TCR beta chain was observed in a study of shared clonotypes between healthy human individuals. In the study's own analysis: Filtering differed, since immunoSEQ gave only junction sequences and no quality scores. Clones were read by immunoSEQ multiplex PCR, and TCRdb kept only the in-frame ones, dropping some. The V and J calls and the clone size are those of that table, but D and trimming were determined from the DNA. Of 780,000 or so clones in the sample, 72% were seen once. Germline V gene sequence: CDR1 SGHTA, CDR2 FQGNSA. The CDR3 has 16 residues. Between the trimmed V and J ends, which lost 5 bases and 4 bases, there was a span of 17 bases. The study, taken as a whole, reports: In general, naive subsets displayed greater estimated richness than memory subsets did.

A word on this clone: Antigen specificity is unknown.

Sequencing used memory CD4+ T cells sorted from blood. Subset defined: CD45RA-negative fraction. The chain is built from TRBV7-2 and TRBJ2-2; no clear D gene. The sequence came from a woman in her thirties in good health. As DNA, the CDR3 is TGTGCCAGCAGCCGCGACGGGTGGGGTGGCACCGGGGAGCTGTTTTTT. Translated, it gives CASSRDGWGGTGELFF.